These 4 T cell receptor beta chains originate from one sample sequenced in a study of metastatic and nonmetastatic thyroid tumors. TCRdb re-called the PCR reads via MiXCR. There are about 62,000 clones in the sample; just over 4% occur only once, and approximately 20% lies in the top ten. There were no patients who had received any treatment before thyroid surgery. Sample: blood. Receptors were obtained from a female donor with papillary thyroid cancer or a benign thyroid nodule (not recorded which). Some clones in this sample may be carry-over from other donors' samples.

The chain employs TRBV11-1 and TRBJ2-1; 11 nucleotides line up with TRBD2. The CDR3 covers 15 residues. V was pared by 5 bases and J by 2 bases, with 2 bases of the junction left unmatched. CDR1 is SGHAT and CDR2 is FQDESV in the germline V gene (reference sequence). This chain's CDR3 is CASSAGLAAYNEQFF. CDR3 nucleotides: TGTGCCAGCAGCGCGGGACTAGCGGCCTACAATGAGCAGTTCTTC.

This clone was recorded at least ten times. The same CDR3 is also encoded by other DNA sequences in this sample. J is TRBJ2-5 and V is TRBV14; the D is unclear. The ends were cut back, 0 bases at V and 1 base at J, with 18 bases in the middle. The CDR3 extends over 18 amino acids. Germline CDR1 and CDR2: SGHDN and FVKESK. This chain's CDR3 is CASSQDFGRNKPQETQYF. The DNA for the CDR3 is TGTGCCAGCAGCCAAGATTTTGGTCGGAATAAACCCCAAGAGACCCAGTACTTC.

This clone was seen only a few times. CDR3 sequence: CASSRDYPYEQYF. The CDR3 nucleotides are TGTGCCAGCAGTAGGGACTACCCCTACGAGCAGTACTTC. The chain has TRBV2 and TRBJ2-7; 7 bases line up with TRBD2. The V gene's germline CDR1 is SNHLY and CDR2 FYNNEI. This CDR3 is 13 amino acids long. With V trimmed by 5 bases and J by 2 bases, 3 bases remained unmatched.

This clone was picked up many times. The V gene is TRBV20-1, the J gene TRBJ2-5; 7 nucleotides match TRBD2. Germline values: CDR1 DFQATT, CDR2 SNEGSKA (reference sequence). V shed 8 bases, J shed 5 bases, and the junction held 11 bases outside the gene matches. This CDR3 has 13 amino acids. The CDR3 here is CSPGREGGETQYF. The CDR3 DNA reads TGCAGTCCGGGGAGGGAGGGCGGGGAGACCCAGTACTTC.